This T cell receptor (beta chain) was retrieved from a study of shared clonotypes between healthy human individuals. TCRdb's copy holds only in-frame clones and misses some; the assay was immunoSEQ multiplex PCR. The sample records roughly 490,000 clones, 70% to 85% being singletons. CDR3 length: 14 residues. Germline trimming cut 6 bases from V and 0 bases from J; bases unmatched to any gene: 2. Germline V gene lookup returns CDR1 LNHDA and CDR2 SQIVND (reference sequence). The clonotype comes from a middle-aged woman in good health. Some clones in this sample may be carry-over from other donors' samples. The gene calls are TRBV19 and TRBJ1-2; TRBD1 matches 9 bases. The sample taken for sequencing was PBMCs. CDR3 amino acids: CASRRTGANYGYTF. The CDR3 DNA follows: TGTGCCAGTAGACGGACAGGGGCTAACTATGGCTACACCTTC. The complete variable domain, with remaining parts taken from reference TRBV19 and TRBJ1-2, reads DGGITQSPKYLFRKEGQNVTLSCEQNLNHDAMYWYRQDPGQGLRLIYYSQIVNDFQKGDIAEGYSVSREKKESFPLTVTSAQKNPTAFYLCASRRTGANYGYTFGSGTRLTVV.